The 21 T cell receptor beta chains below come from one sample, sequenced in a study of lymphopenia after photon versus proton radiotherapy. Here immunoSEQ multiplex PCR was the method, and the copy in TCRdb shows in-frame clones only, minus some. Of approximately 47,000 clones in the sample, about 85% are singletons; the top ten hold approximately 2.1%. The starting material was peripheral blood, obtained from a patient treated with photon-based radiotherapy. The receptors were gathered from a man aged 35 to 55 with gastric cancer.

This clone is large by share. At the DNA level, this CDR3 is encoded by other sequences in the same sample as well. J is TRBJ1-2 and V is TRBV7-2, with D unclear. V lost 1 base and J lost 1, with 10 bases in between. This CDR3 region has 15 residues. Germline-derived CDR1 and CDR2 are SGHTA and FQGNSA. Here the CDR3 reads CASSLVPGNNYGYTF. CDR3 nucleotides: TGTGCCAGCAGCTTAGTCCCCGGAAATAACTATGGCTACACCTTC.

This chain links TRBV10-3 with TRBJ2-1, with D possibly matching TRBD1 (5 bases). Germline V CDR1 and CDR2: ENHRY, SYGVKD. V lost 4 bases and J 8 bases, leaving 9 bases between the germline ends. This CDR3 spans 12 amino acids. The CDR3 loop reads CAISVIGDEQFF. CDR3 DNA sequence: TGTGCCATCAGTGTGATAGGGGATGAGCAGTTCTTC.

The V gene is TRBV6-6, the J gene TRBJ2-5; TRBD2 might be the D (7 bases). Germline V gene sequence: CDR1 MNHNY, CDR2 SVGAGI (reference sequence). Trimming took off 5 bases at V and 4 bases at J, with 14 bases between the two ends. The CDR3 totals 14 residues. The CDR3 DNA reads TGTGCCAGCAGTCAACGAAGGGGGGGAGAGACCCAGTACTTC. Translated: CASSQRRGGETQYF.

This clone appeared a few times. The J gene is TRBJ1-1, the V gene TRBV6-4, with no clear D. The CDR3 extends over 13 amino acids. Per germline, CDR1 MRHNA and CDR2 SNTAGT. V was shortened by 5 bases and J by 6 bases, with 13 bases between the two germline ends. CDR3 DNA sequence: TGTGCCAGCAGTCCCTCGGCCGCGGCTGAAGCTTTCTTT. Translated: CASSPSAAAEAFF.

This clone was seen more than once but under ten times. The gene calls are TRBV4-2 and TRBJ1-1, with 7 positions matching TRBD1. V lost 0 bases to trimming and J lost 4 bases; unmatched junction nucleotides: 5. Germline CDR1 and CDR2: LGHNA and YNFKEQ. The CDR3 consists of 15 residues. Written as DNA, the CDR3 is TGTGCCAGCAGCCAAGAAAGGCAGGGGGGCACTGAAGCTTTCTTT. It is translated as CASSQERQGGTEAFF.

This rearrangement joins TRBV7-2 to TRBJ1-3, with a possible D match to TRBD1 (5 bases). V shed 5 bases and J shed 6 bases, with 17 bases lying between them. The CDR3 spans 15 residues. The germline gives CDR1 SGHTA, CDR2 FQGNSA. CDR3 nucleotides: TGTGCCAGCAGCCCCACCCGGGGGGGGGAAAACACCATATATTTT. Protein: CASSPTRGGENTIYF.

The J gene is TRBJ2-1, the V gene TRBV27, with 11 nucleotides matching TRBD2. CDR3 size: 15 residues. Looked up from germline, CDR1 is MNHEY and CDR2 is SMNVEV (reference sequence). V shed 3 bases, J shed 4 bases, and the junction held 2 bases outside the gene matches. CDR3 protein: CASSLLAGGYNEQFF. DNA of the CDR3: TGTGCCAGCAGTTTGCTAGCGGGGGGTTACAATGAGCAGTTCTTC.

The CDR3 here is CATRGVNEQYF. CDR3 nucleotides: TGTGCCACCCGGGGGGTTAACGAGCAGTACTTC. The V gene is TRBV19, the J gene TRBJ2-7, with 7 bases matching TRBD2. Per the germline V gene, CDR1 is LNHDA and CDR2 is SQIVND (reference sequence). The J segment lost 5 bases and the V segment lost 10 bases, leaving 5 bases of the junction unmatched. This CDR3 contains 11 residues.

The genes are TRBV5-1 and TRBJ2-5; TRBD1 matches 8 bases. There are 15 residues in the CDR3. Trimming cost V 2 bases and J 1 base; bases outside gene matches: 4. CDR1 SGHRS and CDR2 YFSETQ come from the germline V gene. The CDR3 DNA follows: TGCGCCAGCAGCTTAGCCGGGACAGGCCAAGAGACCCAGTACTTC. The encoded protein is CASSLAGTGQETQYF.

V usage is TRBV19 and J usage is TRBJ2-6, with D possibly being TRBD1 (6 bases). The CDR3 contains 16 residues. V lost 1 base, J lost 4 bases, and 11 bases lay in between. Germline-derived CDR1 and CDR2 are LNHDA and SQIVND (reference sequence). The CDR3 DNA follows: TGTGCCAGTAGTATAGTTACAGGGAGAGGGGCCAACGTCCTGACTTTC. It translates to CASSIVTGRGANVLTF.

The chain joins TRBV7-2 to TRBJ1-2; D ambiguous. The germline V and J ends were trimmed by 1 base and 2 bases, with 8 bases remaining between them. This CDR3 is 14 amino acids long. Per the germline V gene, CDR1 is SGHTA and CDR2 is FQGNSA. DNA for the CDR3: TGTGCCAGCAGCTTAGTGGGCGGGAACTATGGCTACACCTTC. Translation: CASSLVGGNYGYTF.

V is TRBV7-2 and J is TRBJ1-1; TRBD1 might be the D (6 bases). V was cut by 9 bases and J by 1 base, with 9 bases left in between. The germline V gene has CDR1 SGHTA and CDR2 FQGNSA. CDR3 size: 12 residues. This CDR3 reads CASRGQNTEAFF. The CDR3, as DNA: TGTGCCAGTAGGGGACAGAACACTGAAGCTTTCTTT.

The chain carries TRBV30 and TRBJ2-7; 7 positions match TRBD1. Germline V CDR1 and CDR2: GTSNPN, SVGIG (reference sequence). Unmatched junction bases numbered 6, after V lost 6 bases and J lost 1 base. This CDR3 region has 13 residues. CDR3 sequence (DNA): TGTGCCTGCTCAGGGGGTGGGTCCTACGAGCAGTACTTC. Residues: CACSGGGSYEQYF.

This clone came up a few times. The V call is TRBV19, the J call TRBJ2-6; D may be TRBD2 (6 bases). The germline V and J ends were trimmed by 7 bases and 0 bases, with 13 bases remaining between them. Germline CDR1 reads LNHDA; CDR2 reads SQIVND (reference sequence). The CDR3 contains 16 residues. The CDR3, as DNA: TGTGCCAGTAAGGAGGGATCTAGCTCTGGGGCCAACGTCCTGACTTTC. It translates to CASKEGSSSGANVLTF.

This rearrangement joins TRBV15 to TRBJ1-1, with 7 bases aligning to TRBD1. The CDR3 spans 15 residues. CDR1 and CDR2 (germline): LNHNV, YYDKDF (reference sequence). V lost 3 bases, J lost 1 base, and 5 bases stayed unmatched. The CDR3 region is CATSRGDSPNTEAFF. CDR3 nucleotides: TGTGCCACCAGCAGGGGGGACAGTCCGAACACTGAAGCTTTCTTT. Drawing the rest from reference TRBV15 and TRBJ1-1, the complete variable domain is DAMVIQNPRYQVTQFGKPVTLSCSQTLNHNVMYWYQQKSSQAPKLLFHYYDKDFNNEADTPDNFQSRRPNTSFCFLDIRSPGLGDTAMYLCATSRGDSPNTEAFFGQGTRLTVV.

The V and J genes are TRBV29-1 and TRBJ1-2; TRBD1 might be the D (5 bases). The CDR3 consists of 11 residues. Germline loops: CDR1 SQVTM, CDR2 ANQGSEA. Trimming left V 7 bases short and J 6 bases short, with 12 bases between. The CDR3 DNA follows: TGCAGCGCCCCAGCGACAGATGGCTACACCTTC. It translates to CSAPATDGYTF. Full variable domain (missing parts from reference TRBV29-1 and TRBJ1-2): SAVISQKPSRDICQRGTSLTIQCQVDSQVTMMFWYRQQPGQSLTLIATANQGSEATYESGFVIDKFPISRPNLTFSTLTVSNMSPEDSSIYLCSAPATDGYTFGSGTRLTVV.

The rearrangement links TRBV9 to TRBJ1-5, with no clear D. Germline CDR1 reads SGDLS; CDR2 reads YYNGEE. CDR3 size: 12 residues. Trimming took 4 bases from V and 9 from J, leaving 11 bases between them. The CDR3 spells CASSQDGGPQHF. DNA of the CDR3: TGTGCCAGCAGCCAGGACGGAGGGCCCCAGCATTTT.

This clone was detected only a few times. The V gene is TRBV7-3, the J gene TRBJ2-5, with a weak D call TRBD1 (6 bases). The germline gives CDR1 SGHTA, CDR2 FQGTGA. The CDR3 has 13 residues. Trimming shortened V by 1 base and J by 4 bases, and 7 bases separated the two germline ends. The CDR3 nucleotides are TGTGCCAGCAGCTTAAGCAGGGGAGAGACCCAGTACTTC. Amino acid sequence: CASSLSRGETQYF.

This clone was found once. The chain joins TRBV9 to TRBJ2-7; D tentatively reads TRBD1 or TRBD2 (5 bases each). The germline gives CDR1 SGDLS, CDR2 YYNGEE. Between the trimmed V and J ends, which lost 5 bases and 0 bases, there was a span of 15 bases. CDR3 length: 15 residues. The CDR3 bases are TGTGCCAGCAGTTGGGGTGGGACCGACTCCTACGAGCAGTACTTC. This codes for CASSWGGTDSYEQYF.

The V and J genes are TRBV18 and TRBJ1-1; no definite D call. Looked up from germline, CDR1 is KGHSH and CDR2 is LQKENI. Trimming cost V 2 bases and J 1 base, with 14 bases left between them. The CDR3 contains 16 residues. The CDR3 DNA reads TGTGCCAGCTCACCAATTTCCCTAGGGCGGAACACTGAAGCTTTCTTT. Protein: CASSPISLGRNTEAFF.

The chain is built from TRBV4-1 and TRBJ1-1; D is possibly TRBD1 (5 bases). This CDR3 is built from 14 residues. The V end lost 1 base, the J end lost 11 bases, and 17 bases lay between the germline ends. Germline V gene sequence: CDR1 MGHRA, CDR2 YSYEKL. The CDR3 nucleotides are TGCGCCAGCAGCCAAGGGGGCGGCTGGCAGGAGGCTTTCTTT. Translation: CASSQGGGWQEAFF.